This TCR beta chain was sequenced in a study of T cells in Graves' hyperthyroidism and ophthalmopathy. Study results and caveats: Onset of ophthalmopathy came a median roughly 6.9 months after the model predicted it.

Orbital computed tomography and thyroid ultrasound, together with serum TRAb and thyroxine and clinical symptoms, were used for diagnoses. The CDR3 has 15 amino acids. Trimming removed 2 bases at V and 0 bases at J, with 8 bases between. CDR1 MNHEY and CDR2 SVGEGT come from the germline V gene. This clonotype occurred many times. Its specificity is not known. RNA transcripts provided the source from which TCR beta CDR3 regions were amplified. Primed by the HTBI set, a first-round RT-PCR was run on the TCR CDR3. TCRdb called the multiplex PCR reads again in MiXCR, with one record for every CDR3 protein. The repertoire holds approximately 300,000 distinct CDR3 sequences, with over 15% as singletons.

This sequence originates from a woman aged 60-75 years with Graves' ophthalmopathy. The J gene is TRBJ1-5, the V gene TRBV6-2 or TRBV6-3; D may be TRBD1 (5 bases). Sequences were obtained from blood. The CDR3 sequence is CASSYRGDSNQPQHF. The CDR3 bases are TGTGCCAGCAGTTACCGGGGGGATAGCAATCAGCCCCAGCATTTT.